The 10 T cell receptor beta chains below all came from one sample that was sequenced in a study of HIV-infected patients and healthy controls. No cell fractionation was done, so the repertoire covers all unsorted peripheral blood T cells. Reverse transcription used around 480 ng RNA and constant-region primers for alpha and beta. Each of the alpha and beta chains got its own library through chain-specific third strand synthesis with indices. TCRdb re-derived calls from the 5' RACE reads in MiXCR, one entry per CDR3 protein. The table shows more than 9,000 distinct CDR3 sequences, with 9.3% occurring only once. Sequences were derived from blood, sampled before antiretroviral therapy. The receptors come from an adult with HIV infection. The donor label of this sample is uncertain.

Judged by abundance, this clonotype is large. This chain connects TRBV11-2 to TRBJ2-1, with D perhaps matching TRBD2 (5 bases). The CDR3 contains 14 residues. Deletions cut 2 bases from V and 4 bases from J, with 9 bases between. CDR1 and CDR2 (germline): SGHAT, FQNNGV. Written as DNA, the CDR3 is TGTGCCAGCAGCTTAAGGGAGACATACAATGAGCAGTTCTTC. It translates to CASSLRETYNEQFF.

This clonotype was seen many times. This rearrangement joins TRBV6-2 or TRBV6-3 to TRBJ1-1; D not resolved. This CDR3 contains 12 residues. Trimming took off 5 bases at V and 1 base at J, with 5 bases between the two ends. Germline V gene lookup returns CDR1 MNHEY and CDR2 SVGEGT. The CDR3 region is CASSIRNTEAFF. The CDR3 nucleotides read TGTGCCAGCAGTATCCGGAACACTGAAGCTTTCTTT.

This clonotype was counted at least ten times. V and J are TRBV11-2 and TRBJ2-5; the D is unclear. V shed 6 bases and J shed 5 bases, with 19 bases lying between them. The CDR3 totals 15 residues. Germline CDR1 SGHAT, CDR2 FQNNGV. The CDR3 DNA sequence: TGTGCCAGCAGGAACGAGGTTGTTAGACTGGAGACCCAGTACTTC. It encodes CASRNEVVRLETQYF.

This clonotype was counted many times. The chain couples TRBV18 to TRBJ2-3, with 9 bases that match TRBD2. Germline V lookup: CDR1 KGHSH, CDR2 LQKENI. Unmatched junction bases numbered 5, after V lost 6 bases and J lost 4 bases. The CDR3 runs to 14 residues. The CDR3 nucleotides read TGTGCCAGCTCTCAAGCGGGAGGCCCAGATACGCAGTATTTT. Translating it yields CASSQAGGPDTQYF.

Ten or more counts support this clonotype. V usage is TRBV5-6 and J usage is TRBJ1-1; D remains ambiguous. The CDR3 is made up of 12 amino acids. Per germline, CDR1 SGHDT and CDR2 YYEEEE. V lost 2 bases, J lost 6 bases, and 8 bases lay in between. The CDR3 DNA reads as TGTGCCAGCAGCTTCTCGACGGCTGAAGCTTTCTTT. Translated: CASSFSTAEAFF.

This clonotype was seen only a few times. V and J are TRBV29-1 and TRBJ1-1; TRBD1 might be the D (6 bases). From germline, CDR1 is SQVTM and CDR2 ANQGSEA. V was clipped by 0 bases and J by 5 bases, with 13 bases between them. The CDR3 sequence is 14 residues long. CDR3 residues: CSVEDRGAETEAFF. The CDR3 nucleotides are TGCAGCGTTGAAGACAGGGGCGCGGAGACTGAAGCTTTCTTT.

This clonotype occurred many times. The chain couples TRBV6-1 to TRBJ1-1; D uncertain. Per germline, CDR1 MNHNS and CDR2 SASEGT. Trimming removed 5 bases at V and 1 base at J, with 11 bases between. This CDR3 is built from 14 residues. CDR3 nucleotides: TGTGCCAGCAGTCGTCTCATAACGAACACTGAAGCTTTCTTT. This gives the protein CASSRLITNTEAFF.

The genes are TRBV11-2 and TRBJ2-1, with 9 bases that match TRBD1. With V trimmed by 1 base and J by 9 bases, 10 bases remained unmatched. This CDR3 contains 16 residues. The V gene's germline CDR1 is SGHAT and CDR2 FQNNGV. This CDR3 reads CASSLGRDRASGEQFF. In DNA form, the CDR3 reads TGTGCCAGCAGCTTAGGTCGGGACAGGGCATCGGGTGAGCAGTTCTTC.

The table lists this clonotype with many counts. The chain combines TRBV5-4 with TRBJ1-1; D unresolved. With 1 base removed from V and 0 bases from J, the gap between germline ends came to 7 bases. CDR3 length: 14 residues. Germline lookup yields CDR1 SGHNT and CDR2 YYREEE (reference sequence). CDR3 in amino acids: CASSLSLMNTEAFF. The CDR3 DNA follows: TGTGCCAGCAGCTTGTCCCTCATGAACACTGAAGCTTTCTTT.

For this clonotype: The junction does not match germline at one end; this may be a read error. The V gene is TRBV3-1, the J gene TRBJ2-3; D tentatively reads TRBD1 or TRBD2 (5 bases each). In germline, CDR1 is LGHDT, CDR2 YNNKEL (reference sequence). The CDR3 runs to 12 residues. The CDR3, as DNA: TGTGCCAGCAGCCCCTCCGGGGCCTCCGTTCTCTGG. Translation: CASSPSGASVLW.